These 30 T cell receptor beta chains originate from one sample sequenced in a study of immune evolution from preneoplasia to lung adenocarcinoma. TCRdb's table, derived via immunoSEQ multiplex PCR, lists solely in-frame clones and lacks some. This sample has around 40,000 clones, with roughly 80% found just once. Sequencing was performed on FFPE invasive lung adenocarcinoma tissue. Receptors were obtained from a person aged 55 to 70 with lung adenocarcinoma.

J is TRBJ1-3 and V is TRBV30; D is unresolved. From germline, CDR1 is GTSNPN and CDR2 SVGIG (reference sequence). Trimming stripped 1 base from V and 0 bases from J, with 13 bases between. The CDR3 totals 16 residues. CDR3 in DNA: TGTGCCTGGAGTGGGGTAGGCGAACGCTCTGGAAACACCATATATTTT. Encoded protein: CAWSGVGERSGNTIYF.

This clone was seen a handful of times. This chain links TRBV7-2 with TRBJ2-5, with D perhaps assigned TRBD1 or TRBD2 (5 bases each). This CDR3 comprises 17 residues. CDR1 is SGHTA, CDR2 FQGNSA, per germline. V dropped 1 base and J dropped 5 bases, with 20 bases sitting between them. CDR3 in amino acids: CASSLGSVRGSWETQYF. CDR3 DNA sequence: TGTGCCAGCAGCTTAGGGAGTGTGAGGGGTAGTTGGGAGACCCAGTACTTC. Looking up the rest from reference TRBV7-2 and TRBJ2-5 gives the full variable domain: GAGVSQSPSNKVTEKGKDVELRCDPISGHTALYWYRQSLGQGLEFLIYFQGNSAPDKSGLPSDRFSAERTGGSVSTLTIQRTQQEDSAVYLCASSLGSVRGSWETQYFGPGTRLLVL.

CDR3 sequence reads: CASRRPGTSSSYEQYF. In nucleotides, the CDR3 is TGTGCCAGCAGACGCCCCGGGACTAGCAGCTCCTACGAGCAGTACTTC. The V and J genes are TRBV9 and TRBJ2-7, with 9 positions matching TRBD2. The CDR3 is 16 amino acids. The J segment lost 0 bases and the V segment lost 5 bases, leaving 9 bases of the junction unmatched. Per the germline V gene, CDR1 is SGDLS and CDR2 is YYNGEE.

The CDR3 nucleotides read TGTGCCAGCAGTTTTGGACCGACTAACTATGGCTACACCTTC. It is translated as CASSFGPTNYGYTF. The chain employs TRBV27 and TRBJ1-2; D call uncertain. The CDR3 is 14 amino acids. Germline lookup yields CDR1 MNHEY and CDR2 SMNVEV (reference sequence). The V end was cut by 3 bases, the J end by 0 bases, with 8 bases between.

The chain is built from TRBV6-6 and TRBJ2-7; 8 nucleotides match TRBD1. After removal of 3 bases from V and 3 bases from J, the junction contained 4 bases not matched to a gene. There are 14 residues in the CDR3. CDR1 is MNHNY, CDR2 SVGAGI, per germline (reference sequence). Here the CDR3 reads CASSYPDRGYEQYF. The CDR3 DNA reads as TGTGCCAGCAGTTATCCCGACAGGGGCTACGAGCAGTACTTC.

The chain links TRBV2 to TRBJ1-4, with 7 bases identical to TRBD1. This CDR3 is 14 amino acids long. Germline-derived CDR1 and CDR2 are SNHLY and FYNNEI. Trimming cost V 7 bases and J 8 bases; bases outside gene matches: 10. The DNA for the CDR3 is TGTGCCAGCAATTTCGGACAGGACTCCGAAAAACTGTTTTTT. Translating it yields CASNFGQDSEKLFF. Full variable domain (rest looked up from reference TRBV2 and TRBJ1-4): EPEVTQTPSHQVTQMGQEVILRCVPISNHLYFYWYRQILGQKVEFLVSFYNNEISEKSEIFDDQFSVERPDGSNFTLKIRSTKLEDSAMYFCASNFGQDSEKLFFGSGTQLSVL.

The chain joins TRBV7-2 to TRBJ1-2; 12 bases match TRBD1. CDR3 length equals 16 residues. The germline V gene encodes CDR1 SGHTA and CDR2 FQGNSA. The V and J ends lost 2 bases and 4 bases, in that order; junction bases with no gene match: 5. CDR3 sequence (DNA): TGTGCCAGCAGCTTATCCGGGACAGGGGGCGCCTATGGCTACACCTTC. The encoded protein is CASSLSGTGGAYGYTF. Drawing the rest from reference TRBV7-2 and TRBJ1-2, the complete variable domain is GAGVSQSPSNKVTEKGKDVELRCDPISGHTALYWYRQSLGQGLEFLIYFQGNSAPDKSGLPSDRFSAERTGGSVSTLTIQRTQQEDSAVYLCASSLSGTGGAYGYTFGSGTRLTVV.

The chain has TRBV18 and TRBJ2-3; 8 bases align to TRBD1. The J segment lost 4 bases and the V segment lost 6 bases, leaving 9 bases of the junction unmatched. CDR1 and CDR2 (germline): KGHSH, LQKENI. This CDR3 has 15 residues. CDR3 bases: TGTGCCAGCTCTCCCGGGACAGGAGCCGCAGATACGCAGTATTTT. Translated, it gives CASSPGTGAADTQYF.

This clone is judged medium-sized. This sequence joins TRBV29-1 and TRBJ2-7; 9 bases match TRBD2. The CDR3 extends over 16 amino acids. V gave up 2 bases and J gave up 2 bases; unmatched junction bases: 10. Germline assignment: CDR1 SQVTM and CDR2 ANQGSEA. CDR3 region: CSVELQLAGSTYEQYF. CDR3 DNA sequence: TGCAGCGTTGAACTACAACTAGCGGGCTCAACCTACGAGCAGTACTTC.

The genes are TRBV6-5 and TRBJ2-3; D is possibly TRBD2 (5 bases). Germline-derived CDR1 and CDR2 are MNHEY and SVGAGI. The ends were cut back, 7 bases at V and 1 base at J, with 9 bases in the middle. The CDR3 length is 13 residues. CDR3 nucleotide sequence: TGTGCCAGCATAAGTAGCGGCACAGATACGCAGTATTTT. Its translation is CASISSGTDTQYF.

This rearrangement joins TRBV28 to TRBJ1-2, with D hard to call. CDR1 and CDR2 from the germline V gene are MDHEN and SYDVKM. The CDR3 is made up of 16 amino acids. V shed 6 bases and J shed 5 bases, with 22 bases lying between them. DNA of the CDR3: TGTGCCAGCAGCCCACTTAGGGCGGGTGGAGGTTATGGCTACACCTTC. Encoded protein: CASSPLRAGGGYGYTF.

V usage is TRBV29-1 and J usage is TRBJ2-2, with D perhaps TRBD2 (6 bases). Trimming pared 3 bases from V and 2 bases from J, leaving 13 bases between. The CDR3 spans 15 residues. Germline lookup yields CDR1 SQVTM and CDR2 ANQGSEA. The CDR3 region has the DNA TGCAGCGTTGACGTTGGGGGGTATAACACCGGGGAGCTGTTTTTT. This encodes CSVDVGGYNTGELFF.

The V gene is TRBV7-2, the J gene TRBJ2-1; unclear D gene. Trimming pared 5 bases from V and 0 bases from J, leaving 11 bases between. This CDR3 spans 15 amino acids. Germline loops: CDR1 SGHTA, CDR2 FQGNSA. The CDR3 DNA reads as TGTGCCAGCAGCCGATCGCTGAGCTCCTACAATGAGCAGTTCTTC. This gives the protein CASSRSLSSYNEQFF.

This clone was recorded only once. The chain carries TRBV7-9 and TRBJ2-1; 10 bases map to TRBD2. The CDR3 has 15 residues. Germline CDR1 and CDR2: SEHNR and FQNEAQ (reference sequence). V dropped 6 bases and J dropped 5; count of bases not matched to a gene: 7. CDR3 residues: CASSPPGLANNEQFF. For the CDR3, the DNA is TGTGCCAGCAGTCCCCCGGGACTAGCGAACAATGAGCAGTTCTTC.

The chain employs TRBV6-5 and TRBJ1-4; tentative D call: TRBD1 (6 bases). Trimming removed 7 bases from V and 8 bases from J, with 20 bases in between. CDR1 and CDR2 (germline): MNHEY, SVGAGI. The CDR3 loop spans 15 amino acids. CDR3 DNA: TGTGCCAGCAAACAGGGAACGGTTATAGGAGAAAAACTGTTTTTT. Protein: CASKQGTVIGEKLFF.

The chain joins TRBV10-2 to TRBJ2-4; 8 bases line up with TRBD2. Germline V lookup: CDR1 WSHSY, CDR2 SAAADI. The trim removed 7 bases at V and 7 bases at J, leaving 9 bases unmatched. There are 14 residues in the CDR3. CDR3 residues: CASTLMGGGNIQYF. DNA for the CDR3: TGCGCCAGCACCCTCATGGGCGGGGGGAACATTCAGTACTTC.

The V and J genes are TRBV27 and TRBJ2-3, with 8 nucleotides matching TRBD1. The CDR3 totals 13 residues. V shed 6 bases, J shed 9 bases, and the junction held 8 bases outside the gene matches. Germline CDR1 reads MNHEY; CDR2 reads SMNVEV (reference sequence). The CDR3 DNA reads as TGTGCCAGCAGACCTACAGGGGGTAGGACGCAGTATTTT. Translated, it gives CASRPTGGRTQYF.

Here the CDR3 DNA reads TGTGCCAGTAGTCCGGCAATGATAACTAGGAGCTCCTACAATGAGCAGTTCTTC. Protein: CASSPAMITRSSYNEQFF. V usage is TRBV19 and J usage is TRBJ2-1; the D gene is possibly TRBD2 (5 bases). Per germline, CDR1 LNHDA and CDR2 SQIVND (reference sequence). The ends were cut back, 5 bases at V and 0 bases at J, with 20 bases in the middle. This CDR3 contains 18 residues.

J is TRBJ1-2 and V is TRBV2, with D unclear. Germline V lookup: CDR1 SNHLY, CDR2 FYNNEI. The V gene lost 1 base and the J gene lost 5 bases, with 2 bases spanning the gap. The CDR3 sequence is 11 residues long. The CDR3 coding sequence is TGTGCCAGCAGTGAAGAGTATGGCTACACCTTC. Encoded protein: CASSEEYGYTF.

V usage is TRBV9 and J usage is TRBJ2-1; a weak D match, TRBD1 (5 bases). V shed 4 bases and J shed 5 bases, with 13 bases lying between them. The CDR3 runs to 14 residues. CDR1 is SGDLS and CDR2 is YYNGEE in the germline V gene. The DNA for the CDR3 is TGTGCCAGCAGCCCACAGGTTCGGGACAATGAGCAGTTCTTC. Amino acid sequence: CASSPQVRDNEQFF.

The rearrangement joins TRBV5-1 to TRBJ1-1; 8 bases are a match to TRBD1. The CDR3 runs 15 residues. The J segment lost 6 bases and the V segment lost 5 bases, leaving 12 bases of the junction unmatched. From germline, CDR1 is SGHRS and CDR2 YFSETQ. In nucleotides, the CDR3 is TGCGCCAGCAGACCACAACAGGGGGTAGGTGCTGAAGCTTTCTTT. The encoded protein is CASRPQQGVGAEAFF.

The rearrangement uses TRBV5-1 and TRBJ1-1, with D maybe TRBD1 (5 bases). CDR3 length: 14 residues. The germline V and J ends were trimmed by 4 bases and 1 base, with 11 bases remaining between them. Germline loops: CDR1 SGHRS, CDR2 YFSETQ. The CDR3 DNA follows: TGCGCCAGCAGCCCGCCGGGGACGAACACTGAAGCTTTCTTT. It codes for CASSPPGTNTEAFF.

This chain links TRBV9 with TRBJ2-3, with 7 positions matching TRBD2. V was clipped by 3 bases and J by 4 bases; unmatched bases: 11. CDR1 and CDR2 from the germline V gene are SGDLS and YYNGEE. The CDR3 sequence is 16 residues long. The CDR3 bases are TGTGCCAGCAGCGCCGCGTCGGTTGGGGGGGCAGATACGCAGTATTTT. As protein: CASSAASVGGADTQYF.

In this sample, this clone turned up once. This rearrangement joins TRBV7-9 to TRBJ2-3; D uncertain. V was pared by 5 bases and J by 9 bases, with 12 bases between. The CDR3 runs 12 residues. Per germline, CDR1 SEHNR and CDR2 FQNEAQ (reference sequence). The CDR3 reads CASSPQTRTQYF. In DNA form, the CDR3 reads TGTGCCAGCAGCCCCCAAACGAGGACGCAGTATTTT.

The chain employs TRBV7-8 and TRBJ2-3; D is perhaps TRBD2 (6 bases). The CDR3 loop spans 14 amino acids. Germline V gives CDR1 SGHVS, CDR2 FQNEAQ. Trimming took 3 bases from V and 2 from J, leaving 9 bases between them. The CDR3 loop reads CASSLGLYTDTQYF. Written as DNA, the CDR3 is TGTGCCAGCAGCTTGGGACTGTACACAGATACGCAGTATTTT.

This sequence joins TRBV28 and TRBJ2-3; no clear D. This CDR3 contains 13 residues. The germline gives CDR1 MDHEN, CDR2 SYDVKM. V gave up 7 bases and J gave up 1 base, with 9 bases separating them. CDR3 DNA sequence: TGTGCCAGCATACAATCGGGCACAGATACGCAGTATTTT. This gives the protein CASIQSGTDTQYF.

The chain employs TRBV7-2 and TRBJ1-4; D is unresolved. V lost 6 bases, J lost 10 bases, and 18 bases lay in between. Germline CDR1 and CDR2: SGHTA and FQGNSA. This CDR3 contains 14 residues. The CDR3 DNA reads TGTGCCAGCAGTCCTCATGGGAGAGCGCGAAAACTGTTTTTT. This codes for CASSPHGRARKLFF.

Comment on this clone: The junction departs from germline at one end; a sequencing error may be responsible. The rearrangement uses TRBV11-3 and TRBJ2-4; 9 bases map to TRBD1. The CDR3 spans 14 residues. Germline lookup yields CDR1 SGHNT and CDR2 YENEEA. The CDR3 DNA sequence: TGTGCCAGCAGCGTAGACAGGGGGGTAAACATTCAGTACTTC. Translated: CASSVDRGVNIQYF.

This chain links TRBV18 with TRBJ1-1; D is uncertain. The V gene's germline CDR1 is KGHSH and CDR2 LQKENI. The length of the CDR3 is 14 residues. The ends were cut back, 7 bases at V and 3 bases at J, with 15 bases in the middle. The CDR3 sequence: CASFSGGVYTEAFF. CDR3 sequence (DNA): TGTGCCAGCTTCTCGGGCGGGGTTTACACTGAAGCTTTCTTT.

This clone ranks as medium-sized. Other DNA sequences within the sample encode an identical CDR3. The chain joins TRBV5-1 to TRBJ1-5, with unresolved D. V was clipped by 4 bases and J by 6 bases, with 11 bases between them. The CDR3 length is 13 residues. Germline CDR1 and CDR2: SGHRS and YFSETQ. CDR3 region: CASSPREGQPQHF. CDR3 DNA: TGCGCCAGCAGCCCCCGCGAGGGTCAGCCCCAGCATTTT.